Below, 15 T cell receptor beta chains from the same sample are listed, as sequenced in a study of T-cell reconstitution after alpha-beta-depleted transplantation in children. The TCRbeta library incorporated unique molecular identifiers. TCRdb used MiXCR to reprocess the PCR reads, holding one entry per CDR3 protein. The data contain around 200,000 distinct CDR3 sequences, around 7% of them singletons. This specimen was PBMCs from the stem cell graft donor, taken from the stem cell graft. These receptors came from a human donor who donated a stem cell graft to a child with Wiskott-Aldrich syndrome.

In its sample, this clonotype was seen a few times. The chain employs TRBV7-8 and TRBJ2-3; 8 nucleotides agree with TRBD2. The V segment lost 1 base and the J segment 1 base; nucleotides outside the gene matches: 4. This CDR3 comprises 16 residues. Germline V gives CDR1 SGHVS, CDR2 FQNEAQ. CDR3 DNA sequence: TGTGCCAGCAGCTTAGAAGGGCGGGAGGGCACAGATACGCAGTATTTT. It yields the protein CASSLEGREGTDTQYF.

This clonotype showed up many times. The chain employs TRBV3-1 and TRBJ1-5, with TRBD1 matching over 10 bases. Germline V gene data show CDR1 as LGHDT and CDR2 as YNNKEL (reference sequence). The V segment lost 2 bases and the J segment 3 bases; nucleotides outside the gene matches: 7. The CDR3 has 17 amino acids. The CDR3 nucleotides read TGTGCCAGCAGCCAACGCCCCGGGACAGGGGACAATCAGCCCCAGCATTTT. Residues: CASSQRPGTGDNQPQHF. The variable domain in full, completed from reference TRBV3-1 and TRBJ1-5, reads DTAVSQTPKYLVTQMGNDKSIKCEQNLGHDTMYWYKQDSKKFLKIMFSYNNKELIINETVPNRFSPKSPDKAHLNLHINSLELGDSAVYFCASSQRPGTGDNQPQHFGDGTRLSIL.

This clonotype was seen many times. This chain joins TRBV5-6 and TRBJ1-5; possibly TRBD1 for D (5 bases). The germline V gene has CDR1 SGHDT and CDR2 YYEEEE. The CDR3 is made up of 15 amino acids. Trimming took 3 bases from V and 5 from J, leaving 15 bases between them. The CDR3 nucleotides read TGTGCCAGCAGCTCTGGGACCGACGGATATCAGCCCCAGCATTTT. This gives the protein CASSSGTDGYQPQHF.

V and J are TRBV5-6 and TRBJ2-6; D call uncertain. Germline V gene data show CDR1 as SGHDT and CDR2 as YYEEEE. With 2 bases removed from V and 1 base from J, the gap between germline ends came to 10 bases. The CDR3 runs to 16 residues. The DNA of the CDR3 is TGTGCCAGCAGCTTTGGGCGCGTTTCTGGGGCCAACGTCCTGACTTTC. It encodes CASSFGRVSGANVLTF.

In its sample, this clonotype was seen many times. The J gene is TRBJ2-1, the V gene TRBV29-1; 10 bases line up with TRBD1. CDR3 length: 12 amino acids. The V gene end was trimmed by 8 bases and the J gene end by 7 bases; junction bases not matched to a gene: 5. Per germline, CDR1 SQVTM and CDR2 ANQGSEA. Here the CDR3 reads CSSGGQGNEQFF. CDR3 coding DNA: TGCAGCAGCGGGGGACAGGGGAATGAGCAGTTCTTC.

The J gene is TRBJ1-5, the V gene TRBV7-9; 9 bases agree with TRBD1. CDR1 is SEHNR and CDR2 is FQNEAQ in the germline V gene (reference sequence). The J segment lost 3 bases and the V segment lost 5 bases, leaving 14 bases of the junction unmatched. The CDR3 is 18 residues long. The chain's CDR3 is CASSQGGTGTGYNQPQHF. CDR3 sequence (DNA): TGTGCCAGCAGCCAGGGGGGAACCGGGACAGGGTACAATCAGCCCCAGCATTTT. The full variable domain, with the rest looked up from reference TRBV7-9 and TRBJ1-5, is DTGVSQNPRHKITKRGQNVTFRCDPISEHNRLYWYRQTLGQGPEFLTYFQNEAQLEKSRLLSDRFSAERPKGSFSTLEIQRTEQGDSAMYLCASSQGGTGTGYNQPQHFGDGTRLSIL.

This clonotype has ten or more counts. V usage is TRBV6-1 and J usage is TRBJ2-7; 7 nucleotides line up with TRBD1. Trimming removed 1 base from V and 2 bases from J; junction bases left unmatched: 5. CDR3 size: 15 residues. From germline, CDR1 is MNHNS and CDR2 SASEGT. This CDR3 reads CASSEVSGTAYEQYF. DNA for the CDR3: TGTGCCAGCAGTGAAGTTTCCGGGACAGCCTACGAGCAGTACTTC.

The V gene is TRBV20-1, the J gene TRBJ1-2; TRBD1 is a possible D gene (6 bases). Germline CDR1 is DFQATT and CDR2 is SNEGSKA (reference sequence). CDR3 length: 16 amino acids. Trimming took 0 bases from V and 1 from J, leaving 15 bases between them. The chain's CDR3 is CSARDLDRNVNYGYTF. CDR3 nucleotides: TGCAGTGCTAGAGATCTGGACAGAAACGTTAACTATGGCTACACCTTC.

This clonotype was counted ten times or more. J is TRBJ2-3 and V is TRBV28; D may be TRBD1 or TRBD2 (5 bases each). Germline CDR1 MDHEN, CDR2 SYDVKM. This CDR3 has 13 residues. Trimming removed 5 bases from V and 2 bases from J, with 8 bases in between. CDR3 sequence (DNA): TGTGCCAGCAGTCGGGACCTCACAGATACGCAGTATTTT. Its translation: CASSRDLTDTQYF.

This clonotype was seen a handful of times. The rearrangement uses TRBV4-2 and TRBJ2-7; TRBD2 matches at 9 bases. V trimming: 1 base; J trimming: 2 bases; junction bases outside the gene matches: 3. Per germline, CDR1 LGHNA and CDR2 YNFKEQ. This CDR3 is 15 amino acids long. CDR3 DNA sequence: TGTGCCAGCAGCCAAGGCAGCGGGAGGCCCTACGAGCAGTACTTC. Its protein product is CASSQGSGRPYEQYF.

The CDR3 sequence is CASSYSDQTFYEQYF. The DNA of the CDR3 is TGTGCCAGCAGTTACTCGGACCAGACATTCTACGAGCAGTACTTC. The rearrangement uses TRBV6-2 or TRBV6-3 and TRBJ2-7, with D uncertain. This CDR3 is 15 amino acids long. The V gene lost 0 bases and the J gene lost 3 bases, with 12 bases spanning the gap. Germline V CDR1 and CDR2: MNHEY, SVGEGT.

This clonotype has a count of ten or more. This sequence joins TRBV20-1 and TRBJ2-7, with a weak D call TRBD2 (6 bases). The length of the CDR3 is 13 residues. Germline V gene data show CDR1 as DFQATT and CDR2 as SNEGSKA (reference sequence). Trimming stripped 3 bases from V and 4 bases from J, with 13 bases between. The CDR3 DNA sequence: TGCAGTGCTAGTCCGGACTACCAGTACGAGCAGTACTTC. Its protein product is CSASPDYQYEQYF.

This clonotype was seen many times. The genes are TRBV24-1 and TRBJ1-1, with D perhaps TRBD1 (5 bases). There are 13 residues in the CDR3. V lost 9 bases and J 1 base, leaving 11 bases between the germline ends. The germline CDR1 and CDR2 sequences are KGHDR and SFDVKD. The CDR3, as DNA: TGTGCCACCCAGGCGGGGGAGAACACTGAAGCTTTCTTT. It is translated as CATQAGENTEAFF.

This clonotype occurred many times. The chain carries TRBV7-2 and TRBJ2-5; 8 positions agree with TRBD2. J gave up 1 base and V 6 bases, and 1 base lay outside the gene matches. The CDR3 is made up of 13 amino acids. Germline V gives CDR1 SGHTA, CDR2 FQGNSA. CDR3 region: CASRRGVQETQYF. The CDR3 DNA sequence: TGTGCCAGCAGGCGGGGGGTCCAAGAGACCCAGTACTTC.

On this clonotype itself: A read error is possible here, since a much larger clone lies one base away. The chain is built from TRBV4-1 and TRBJ2-2, with a weak D call TRBD1 (6 bases). Germline CDR1 and CDR2: MGHRA and YSYEKL. This CDR3 is 13 amino acids long. The CDR3 sequence is CTSNRQDAGELFF. CDR3 nucleotides: TGCACCAGCAACCGACAGGACGCCGGGGAGCTGTTTTTT.